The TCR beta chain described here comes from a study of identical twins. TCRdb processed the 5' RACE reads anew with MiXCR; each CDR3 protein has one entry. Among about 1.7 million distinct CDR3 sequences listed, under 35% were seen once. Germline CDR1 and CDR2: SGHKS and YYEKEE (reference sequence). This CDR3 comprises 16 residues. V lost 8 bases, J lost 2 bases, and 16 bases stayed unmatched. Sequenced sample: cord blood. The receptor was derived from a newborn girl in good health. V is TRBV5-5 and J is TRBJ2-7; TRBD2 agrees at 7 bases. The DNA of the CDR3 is TGTGCCAGTCAACTGCCTGGGCTAGCGGCCCCCTACGAGCAGTACTTC. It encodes CASQLPGLAAPYEQYF.